These T cell receptor beta chains were read from a single sample in a study of metastatic and nonmetastatic thyroid tumors. MiXCR re-clonotyped the PCR reads for TCRdb. The table includes about 69,000 clones, 14% detected once. Source material: blood. The receptor source for this set is a male donor with papillary thyroid cancer or a benign thyroid nodule (not recorded which). Some clones in this sample may be carry-over from other donors' samples. Both conserved end residues are part of each CDR3. The order of the fields is CDR3 protein, CDR3 DNA, V gene, D gene, clone size, J gene. The D gene is left open where the match is weak. Size tells how often a clone was seen (once, few, many) or the class of an expanded clone, and some rows leave it out.

CDR3 protein: CAIGQETYEQYF
CDR3 DNA: TGTGCCATCGGACAGGAGACATACGAGCAGTACTTC
V gene: TRBV10-3
D gene: TRBD1
clone size: many
J gene: TRBJ2-7

CDR3 protein: CASERRLGTEAFF
CDR3 DNA: TGTGCCAGCGAACGGAGGTTGGGCACTGAAGCTTTCTTT
V gene: TRBV6-1
D gene: .
clone size: many
J gene: TRBJ1-1

CDR3 protein: CASSLEETVVQFF
CDR3 DNA: TGTGCCAGCAGCTTAGAGGAGACAGTCGTGCAGTTCTTC
V gene: TRBV7-8
D gene: .
clone size: many
J gene: TRBJ2-1

CDR3 protein: CASSRVLPSYEQYF
CDR3 DNA: TGTGCCAGCAGCAGGGTCCTCCCCTCCTACGAGCAGTACTTC
V gene: TRBV6-1
D gene: .
clone size: few
J gene: TRBJ2-7

CDR3 protein: CASWRGTRTEAFF
CDR3 DNA: TGTGCCAGCTGGAGGGGGACAAGGACTGAAGCTTTCTTT
V gene: TRBV28
D gene: .
clone size: many
J gene: TRBJ1-1

CDR3 protein: CAISDPETELFF
CDR3 DNA: TGTGCCATCAGTGACCCGGAGACAGAACTGTTTTTT
V gene: TRBV10-3
D gene: .
clone size: many
J gene: TRBJ1-4

CDR3 protein: CASSSTGGNYGYTF
CDR3 DNA: TGTGCCAGCAGTTCTACAGGGGGAAACTATGGCTACACCTTC
V gene: TRBV12-3/TRBV12-4
D gene: TRBD1
clone size: .
J gene: TRBJ1-2

CDR3 protein: CASSLTIVNTGELFF
CDR3 DNA: TGTGCCAGCAGTTTGACTATCGTGAACACCGGGGAGCTGTTTTTT
V gene: TRBV28
D gene: .
clone size: few
J gene: TRBJ2-2

CDR3 protein: CASHSTGDGVKTRSWTQYF
CDR3 DNA: TGTGCCAGCCATTCTACGGGGGATGGTGTTAAAACTCGGTCTTGGACCCAGTACTTC
V gene: TRBV11-1
D gene: .
clone size: .
J gene: TRBJ2-5

CDR3 protein: CASSYSYYVYTF
CDR3 DNA: TGTGCCAGCAGTTACTCGTACTATGTCTATACCTTC
V gene: TRBV6-2/TRBV6-3
D gene: .
clone size: few
J gene: TRBJ1-2

CDR3 protein: CATSRDPSGAYNEQFF
CDR3 DNA: TGTGCCACCAGCAGAGACCCTAGCGGGGCCTACAATGAGCAGTTCTTC
V gene: TRBV15
D gene: TRBD2
clone size: many
J gene: TRBJ2-1

CDR3 protein: CASASLRNQETQYF
CDR3 DNA: TGTGCCAGCGCCTCCCTACGGAACCAAGAGACCCAGTACTTC
V gene: TRBV6-2/TRBV6-3
D gene: .
clone size: many
J gene: TRBJ2-5

CDR3 protein: CASTQGAAYEQYF
CDR3 DNA: TGTGCCAGCACCCAGGGGGCAGCCTACGAGCAGTACTTC
V gene: TRBV12-3/TRBV12-4
D gene: TRBD1
clone size: .
J gene: TRBJ2-7

CDR3 protein: CASSPSGGLYEQYF
CDR3 DNA: TGCGCCAGCAGCCCAAGCGGGGGGTTATACGAGCAGTACTTC
V gene: TRBV4-1
D gene: TRBD2
clone size: .
J gene: TRBJ2-7

CDR3 protein: CASSWKGGTEAFF
CDR3 DNA: TGTGCCAGCAGCTGGAAGGGTGGAACTGAAGCTTTCTTT
V gene: TRBV7-3
D gene: .
clone size: many
J gene: TRBJ1-1

CDR3 protein: CSAPEGPAKNIQYF
CDR3 DNA: TGCAGTGCCCCAGAGGGCCCTGCCAAAAACATTCAGTACTTC
V gene: TRBV20-1
D gene: .
clone size: many
J gene: TRBJ2-4

CDR3 protein: CASSTGYESSYNEQFF
CDR3 DNA: TGTGCCAGCAGCACAGGCTACGAAAGCTCCTACAATGAGCAGTTCTTC
V gene: TRBV7-6
D gene: .
clone size: many
J gene: TRBJ2-1

CDR3 protein: CASRAGHYEQYF
CDR3 DNA: TGTGCCAGCAGGGCAGGGCATTACGAGCAGTACTTC
V gene: TRBV6-2/TRBV6-3
D gene: .
clone size: few
J gene: TRBJ2-7

CDR3 protein: CASSYPSGPQETQYF
CDR3 DNA: TGTGCCAGCAGTTATCCTAGCGGGCCCCAAGAGACCCAGTACTTC
V gene: TRBV6-2/TRBV6-3
D gene: TRBD2
clone size: few
J gene: TRBJ2-5

CDR3 protein: CASSLSGTWDTEAFF
CDR3 DNA: TGTGCCAGCAGTTTGTCCGGGACGTGGGACACTGAAGCTTTCTTT
V gene: TRBV28
D gene: .
clone size: few
J gene: TRBJ1-1

CDR3 protein: CASSLEAGGLDEQFF
CDR3 DNA: TGCGCCAGCAGCTTGGAGGCGGGAGGGCTGGATGAGCAGTTCTTC
V gene: TRBV5-1
D gene: TRBD2
clone size: many
J gene: TRBJ2-1

CDR3 protein: CASSEGAGWRSDTEAFF
CDR3 DNA: TGTGCCAGCAGTGAAGGGGCAGGGTGGAGAAGCGACACTGAAGCTTTCTTT
V gene: TRBV2
D gene: .
clone size: many
J gene: TRBJ1-1

CDR3 protein: CASGGQNTGELFF
CDR3 DNA: TGTGCCAGCGGAGGACAGAACACCGGGGAGCTGTTTTTT
V gene: TRBV12-3/TRBV12-4
D gene: .
clone size: many
J gene: TRBJ2-2

CDR3 protein: CASSLQSGDSTDTQYF
CDR3 DNA: TGCGCCAGCAGCCTACAAAGCGGGGATAGCACAGATACGCAGTATTTT
V gene: TRBV5-1
D gene: TRBD2
clone size: many
J gene: TRBJ2-3

CDR3 protein: CAGSQGQASTEAFF
CDR3 DNA: TGTGCCGGCAGCCAGGGACAGGCTAGCACTGAAGCTTTCTTT
V gene: TRBV11-2
D gene: TRBD1
clone size: .
J gene: TRBJ1-1

CDR3 protein: CAWSRHRSYEQYF
CDR3 DNA: TGTGCCTGGAGCCGGCACCGCTCCTACGAGCAGTACTTC
V gene: TRBV30
D gene: .
clone size: many
J gene: TRBJ2-7

CDR3 protein: CASSLSGSGANVLTF
CDR3 DNA: TGTGCCAGTAGTCTCTCGGGCTCTGGGGCCAACGTCCTGACTTTC
V gene: TRBV19
D gene: .
clone size: many
J gene: TRBJ2-6

CDR3 protein: CAWRRAHEQFF
CDR3 DNA: TGTGCCTGGAGGAGAGCCCATGAGCAGTTCTTC
V gene: TRBV30
D gene: .
clone size: many
J gene: TRBJ2-1

CDR3 protein: CATSRTGAIYNEQFF
CDR3 DNA: TGTGCCACCAGTCGGACAGGGGCCATCTACAATGAGCAGTTCTTC
V gene: TRBV24-1
D gene: TRBD1
clone size: many
J gene: TRBJ2-1

CDR3 protein: CASTLGLHNEQFF
CDR3 DNA: TGTGCCAGCACCCTGGGACTTCACAATGAGCAGTTCTTC
V gene: TRBV6-1
D gene: .
clone size: many
J gene: TRBJ2-1

CDR3 protein: CASSYSRAAATNEKLFF
CDR3 DNA: TGTGCCAGCAGTTACTCTAGGGCAGCTGCAACTAATGAAAAACTGTTTTTT
V gene: TRBV6-6
D gene: .
clone size: many
J gene: TRBJ1-4

CDR3 protein: CASSSEGQGGQPQHF
CDR3 DNA: TGCGCCAGCAGCTCAGAGGGACAGGGGGGTCAGCCCCAGCATTTT
V gene: TRBV5-1
D gene: TRBD1
clone size: many
J gene: TRBJ1-5

CDR3 protein: CASTSPGQRWGYTF
CDR3 DNA: TGTGCCAGCACTTCGCCGGGACAGCGATGGGGCTACACCTTC
V gene: TRBV6-9
D gene: TRBD1
clone size: few
J gene: TRBJ1-2

CDR3 protein: CASSFLSLVGYTF
CDR3 DNA: TGTGCCAGCAGTTTTCTCAGCCTGGTTGGCTACACCTTC
V gene: TRBV12-3/TRBV12-4
D gene: .
clone size: .
J gene: TRBJ1-2

CDR3 protein: CASSPRTGGDYGYTF
CDR3 DNA: TGTGCCAGCAGCCCCAGGACAGGGGGCGACTATGGCTACACCTTC
V gene: TRBV13
D gene: TRBD1
clone size: many
J gene: TRBJ1-2

CDR3 protein: CASVNLDSTGELFF
CDR3 DNA: TGTGCCAGCGTAAATCTGGACAGCACCGGGGAGCTGTTTTTT
V gene: TRBV7-9
D gene: .
clone size: many
J gene: TRBJ2-2

CDR3 protein: CASSNLLKRENEQFF
CDR3 DNA: TGTGCCAGTAGCAACTTGCTGAAGCGGGAGAATGAGCAGTTCTTC
V gene: TRBV25-1
D gene: TRBD2
clone size: many
J gene: TRBJ2-1

CDR3 protein: CASSYSPGTGNPLHF
CDR3 DNA: TGTGCCAGCAGTTACTCCCCCGGGACAGGCAATCCCCTCCACTTT
V gene: TRBV6-5
D gene: TRBD1
clone size: .
J gene: TRBJ1-6

CDR3 protein: CASSFTGQGSGNTIYF
CDR3 DNA: TGTGCCAGCAGTTTTACGGGCCAAGGCTCTGGAAACACCATATATTTT
V gene: TRBV12-3/TRBV12-4
D gene: .
clone size: .
J gene: TRBJ1-3

CDR3 protein: CSVDLDFEQYF
CDR3 DNA: TGCAGCGTTGACCTTGATTTTGAGCAGTACTTC
V gene: TRBV29-1
D gene: .
clone size: few
J gene: TRBJ2-7

CDR3 protein: CASSLNSGNLHEKLFF
CDR3 DNA: TGTGCCAGCAGCTTAAATAGCGGCAACTTACATGAAAAACTGTTTTTT
V gene: TRBV7-2
D gene: .
clone size: many
J gene: TRBJ1-4

CDR3 protein: CASSVGTRTNEKLFF
CDR3 DNA: TGTGCCAGCAGTGTAGGGACCAGAACAAATGAAAAACTGTTTTTT
V gene: TRBV2
D gene: .
clone size: many
J gene: TRBJ1-4

CDR3 protein: CASSVRSSYNSPINF
CDR3 DNA: TGTGCCAGCAGCGTCAGGAGCTCCTATAATTCACCCATCAACTTT
V gene: TRBV28
D gene: .
clone size: few
J gene: TRBJ1-6

CDR3 protein: CASSLLNLLGTSATYEQYF
CDR3 DNA: TGTGCCAGCAGTTTATTAAATCTTTTGGGGACTAGCGCAACCTACGAGCAGTACTTC
V gene: TRBV28
D gene: TRBD2
clone size: many
J gene: TRBJ2-7

CDR3 protein: CRQGNLNTEAFF
CDR3 DNA: TGCCGACAGGGTAACTTAAACACTGAAGCTTTCTTT
V gene: TRBV20-1
D gene: TRBD1
clone size: many
J gene: TRBJ1-1

CDR3 protein: CAIQADRTDTQYF
CDR3 DNA: TGTGCCATCCAGGCTGACCGTACAGATACGCAGTATTTT
V gene: TRBV10-3
D gene: .
clone size: .
J gene: TRBJ2-3

CDR3 protein: CASKQREEGYTF
CDR3 DNA: TGTGCCAGCAAACAGAGGGAGGAAGGCTACACCTTC
V gene: TRBV28
D gene: .
clone size: many
J gene: TRBJ1-2

CDR3 protein: CASSKGGGRNIQYF
CDR3 DNA: TGCGCCAGCAGTAAGGGAGGGGGTAGAAACATTCAGTACTTC
V gene: TRBV5-1
D gene: .
clone size: many
J gene: TRBJ2-4

CDR3 protein: CASSIWDSGDTEAFF
CDR3 DNA: TGTGCCAGTAGTATATGGGATTCGGGGGACACTGAAGCTTTCTTT
V gene: TRBV19
D gene: .
clone size: many
J gene: TRBJ1-1

CDR3 protein: CSASPPGQGGETQYF
CDR3 DNA: TGCAGTGCTAGTCCCCCGGGACAGGGAGGAGAGACCCAGTACTTC
V gene: TRBV20-1
D gene: TRBD1
clone size: many
J gene: TRBJ2-5

CDR3 protein: CASSYDPTVWIVQYF
CDR3 DNA: TGTGCCAGCAGCTACGATCCGACAGTGTGGATAGTTCAGTACTTC
V gene: TRBV6-2/TRBV6-3
D gene: .
clone size: .
J gene: TRBJ2-7

CDR3 protein: CASSLREGPGNEQFF
CDR3 DNA: TGTGCTAGCAGCTTAAGGGAGGGCCCGGGCAATGAGCAGTTCTTC
V gene: TRBV7-7
D gene: TRBD2
clone size: many
J gene: TRBJ2-1

CDR3 protein: CASSGTSGDYNEQFF
CDR3 DNA: TGTGCCAGCAGTGGGACTAGCGGAGACTACAATGAGCAGTTCTTC
V gene: TRBV6-4
D gene: TRBD2
clone size: many
J gene: TRBJ2-1

CDR3 protein: CASSEDGTESYEQYF
CDR3 DNA: TGTGCCAGCAGTGAAGATGGGACAGAGTCCTACGAGCAGTACTTC
V gene: TRBV6-1
D gene: TRBD1
clone size: few
J gene: TRBJ2-7

CDR3 protein: CAWSPNQETQYF
CDR3 DNA: TGTGCCTGGAGTCCCAACCAAGAGACCCAGTACTTC
V gene: TRBV30
D gene: .
clone size: many
J gene: TRBJ2-5